These 7 T cell receptor beta chains share one sample of origin, sequenced in a study of human T cells and chemical hapten exposure. TCRdb called the RACE reads again in MiXCR, with one record for every CDR3 protein. The sample includes fewer than 100,000 distinct CDR3 sequences, about 9.9% seen only once; the top ten take more than 1.5%. Regarding time point: patch test 2, 6 weeks after DPC sensitization. The treatment: therapeutic diphenylcyclopropenone sensitization with weekly scalp DPC. The sample consisted of whole blood, taken in connection with sensitization to the hapten diphenylcyclopropenone (DPC). These receptors were collected from a man between 18 and 35 years old with alopecia areata. Some clones in this sample may be carry-over from other donors' samples.

The chain combines TRBV5-4 with TRBJ2-1; perhaps TRBD2 as D (6 bases). The CDR3 runs to 13 residues. CDR1 is SGHNT and CDR2 is YYREEE in the germline V gene (reference sequence). Trimming stripped 10 bases from V and 9 bases from J, with 20 bases between. In nucleotides, the CDR3 is TGTGCCGCAACCTCGACTAGTCGGGGTGAGCAGTTCTTC. This sequence encodes CAATSTSRGEQFF.

This clonotype was observed a handful of times. This sequence joins TRBV19 and TRBJ1-6; D is uncertain. Germline CDR1 and CDR2: LNHDA and SQIVND (reference sequence). The CDR3 is 17 residues long. V lost 6 bases and J lost 0, with 15 bases in between. CDR3 loop: CASSRLGRSSYNSPLHF. In nucleotides, the CDR3 is TGTGCCAGTAGCCGTCTGGGTAGGAGCTCCTATAATTCACCCCTCCACTTT.

At least ten counts were recorded for this clonotype. The rearrangement joins TRBV29-1 to TRBJ1-1; 8 bases match TRBD1. The CDR3 spans 14 residues. CDR1 is SQVTM and CDR2 is ANQGSEA in the germline V gene. J lost 4 bases, V lost 2 bases, and 6 bases had no gene match. This CDR3 reads CSVERRGPVTEAFF. DNA of the CDR3: TGCAGCGTTGAACGCAGGGGGCCTGTCACTGAAGCTTTCTTT.

The V and J genes are TRBV2 and TRBJ2-3; tentatively, D is TRBD2 (6 bases). Germline V gives CDR1 SNHLY, CDR2 FYNNEI. The CDR3 runs 14 residues. V lost 11 bases and J 2 bases, leaving 17 bases between the germline ends. DNA of the CDR3: TGTGCCGGGCGGGACCCGCGACTCACAGATACGCAGTATTTT. Protein product: CAGRDPRLTDTQYF. Looking up the rest from reference TRBV2 and TRBJ2-3 gives the full variable domain: EPEVTQTPSHQVTQMGQEVILRCVPISNHLYFYWYRQILGQKVEFLVSFYNNEISEKSEIFDDQFSVERPDGSNFTLKIRSTKLEDSAMYFCAGRDPRLTDTQYFGPGTRLTVL.

The table lists this clonotype with a few counts. Here the CDR3 DNA reads TGTGCCATAACTTCCGACAGGGGACATGAGCAGTTCTTC. Translation gives CAITSDRGHEQFF. The J gene is TRBJ2-1, the V gene TRBV10-3; 8 nucleotides match TRBD1. This CDR3 is 13 amino acids long. Germline lookup yields CDR1 ENHRY and CDR2 SYGVKD. The V and J ends lost 9 bases and 8 bases, in that order; junction bases with no gene match: 9.

V gene TRBV5-5 combines with J gene TRBJ2-1; TRBD2 aligns across 11 bases. The CDR3 loop spans 16 amino acids. Trimming removed 2 bases from V and 6 bases from J; junction bases left unmatched: 7. Germline V gene sequence: CDR1 SGHKS, CDR2 YYEKEE (reference sequence). In DNA form, the CDR3 reads TGTGCCAGCAGCTTAAATCTAGCGGGGGGTATCAATGAGCAGTTCTTC. Amino acid sequence: CASSLNLAGGINEQFF.

Remarks on this clonotype: One end of the junction fails to match germline, which may point to a read error. This chain connects TRBV7-9 to TRBJ1-1, with 9 bases identical to TRBD1. Germline lookup yields CDR1 SEHNR and CDR2 FQNEAQ (reference sequence). This CDR3 is 15 amino acids long. CDR3 sequence: CASSFPQGAGTVAFF. The DNA for the CDR3 is TGTGCCAGCAGCTTCCCACAGGGGGCTGGCACTGTAGCTTTCTTT.